Shown below are 15 T cell receptor beta chains from a single sample sequenced in a study of cytomegalovirus exposure and HLA in healthy donors. With 60 Vbeta and 13 Jbeta primers, the PCR was carried out. Repertoires were generated with immunoSEQ multiplex PCR, while TCRdb's copy carries only in-frame clones and drops some. The sample carries about 140,000 clones, about 66% recorded once. The specimen was PBMCs. All receptors derive from a human donor in good health.

The chain recombines TRBV15 with TRBJ2-2; no firm D call. The V and J ends lost 5 bases and 5 bases respectively, with 15 bases between them. From germline, CDR1 is LNHNV and CDR2 YYDKDF (reference sequence). This CDR3 is 15 amino acids long. The CDR3 spells CATSPQNRVTGELFF. CDR3 nucleotide sequence: TGTGCCACCAGCCCTCAAAATCGGGTGACCGGGGAGCTGTTTTTT.

This clone showed up just a few times. The chain couples TRBV7-3 to TRBJ2-7; perhaps TRBD1 as D (6 bases). The CDR3 consists of 13 residues. Germline V lookup: CDR1 SGHTA, CDR2 FQGTGA. Trimming cost V 5 bases and J 3 bases, with 11 bases left between them. CDR3 residues: CASSLGTNYEQYF. The DNA for the CDR3 is TGTGCCAGCAGCCTAGGGACAAACTACGAGCAGTACTTC.

The CDR3 nucleotides read TGTGCCAGCAGCGTAGGGAGCGGGAGGGGGTACGAGCAGTACTTC. Translating gives CASSVGSGRGYEQYF. This sequence joins TRBV9 and TRBJ2-7; TRBD2 aligns across 10 bases. This CDR3 comprises 15 residues. The V gene's germline CDR1 is SGDLS and CDR2 YYNGEE. The V and J ends lost 0 bases and 4 bases, in that order; junction bases with no gene match: 4.

This clone was seen only once. The chain couples TRBV6-5 to TRBJ1-5; no definite D call. CDR1 is MNHEY, CDR2 SVGAGI, per germline. The CDR3 contains 14 residues. V dropped 5 bases and J dropped 2 bases, with 10 bases sitting between them. CDR3 coding DNA: TGTGCCAGCAGTCCCTTGTTTGGCAATCAGCCCCAGCATTTT. This sequence encodes CASSPLFGNQPQHF.

The rearrangement links TRBV9 to TRBJ2-5; TRBD1 matches at 7 bases. The CDR3 is 13 amino acids. The germline gives CDR1 SGDLS, CDR2 YYNGEE. The ends lost 5 bases at V and 4 bases at J; junction bases unmatched: 5. The CDR3 DNA is TGTGCCAGCAGTATAAGGACAGGAGAGACCCAGTACTTC. It translates to CASSIRTGETQYF.

The rearrangement links TRBV27 to TRBJ1-2; D is possibly TRBD1 (6 bases). Germline CDR1 is MNHEY and CDR2 is SMNVEV (reference sequence). This CDR3 comprises 14 residues. V dropped 3 bases and J dropped 3 bases, with 11 bases sitting between them. The CDR3 sequence is CASSFGGADYGYTF. For the CDR3, the DNA is TGTGCCAGCAGTTTTGGGGGGGCAGACTATGGCTACACCTTC.

The rearrangement joins TRBV7-9 to TRBJ2-7; TRBD1 might be the D (6 bases). V was pared by 1 base and J by 4 bases, with 14 bases between. Germline loops: CDR1 SEHNR, CDR2 FQNEAQ (reference sequence). The length of the CDR3 is 15 residues. The CDR3 loop is CASSLGAGARYEQYF. The CDR3 DNA reads TGTGCCAGCAGCTTAGGGGCAGGGGCGCGGTACGAGCAGTACTTC. Looking up the rest from reference TRBV7-9 and TRBJ2-7 gives the full variable domain: DTGVSQNPRHKITKRGQNVTFRCDPISEHNRLYWYRQTLGQGPEFLTYFQNEAQLEKSRLLSDRFSAERPKGSFSTLEIQRTEQGDSAMYLCASSLGAGARYEQYFGPGTRLTVT.

The chain is built from TRBV7-8 and TRBJ1-2; a weak D match, TRBD1 (5 bases). Trimming removed 2 bases at V and 4 bases at J, with 11 bases between. The CDR3 totals 14 residues. Germline V lookup: CDR1 SGHVS, CDR2 FQNEAQ. CDR3 sequence reads: CASSLRRGSYGYTF. The DNA for the CDR3 is TGTGCCAGCAGCTTACGAAGGGGCAGCTATGGCTACACCTTC.

This clone was counted a few times. This sequence joins TRBV19 and TRBJ1-1; TRBD1 matches at 7 bases. Germline V CDR1 and CDR2: LNHDA, SQIVND (reference sequence). J gave up 8 bases and V 8 bases, and 5 bases lay outside the gene matches. The CDR3 has 11 amino acids. As DNA, the CDR3 is TGTGCCAGTCTCAGGGACAGAGAAGCTTTCTTT. Translating it yields CASLRDREAFF.

This clone was detected only a few times. The chain uses TRBV5-6 and TRBJ2-6; no clear D. Germline V gene data show CDR1 as SGHDT and CDR2 as YYEEEE. V was clipped by 0 bases and J by 0 bases, with 10 bases between them. CDR3 length: 17 amino acids. CDR3 DNA: TGTGCCAGCAGCTTGGTACGCGGAAGCTCTGGGGCCAACGTCCTGACTTTC. Translation: CASSLVRGSSGANVLTF.

Only a few counts were recorded for this clone. The chain carries TRBV7-9 and TRBJ2-5; 9 positions match TRBD1. Looked up from germline, CDR1 is SEHNR and CDR2 is FQNEAQ (reference sequence). The CDR3 spans 15 residues. V shed 2 bases and J 4 bases; nucleotides not matched to a gene: 5. CDR3 DNA sequence: TGTGCCAGCAGCTTAACGGGGACAGGGACAGAGACCCAGTACTTC. It translates to CASSLTGTGTETQYF.

V gene TRBV19 combines with J gene TRBJ2-1; D remains ambiguous. Germline CDR1 is LNHDA and CDR2 is SQIVND (reference sequence). CDR3 length: 13 amino acids. The V and J ends lost 3 bases and 10 bases respectively, with 13 bases between them. In DNA, the CDR3 is TGTGCCAGTAGTATGGCCCGATATTCGGAGCAGTTCTTC. Its translation is CASSMARYSEQFF.

The chain carries TRBV18 and TRBJ2-7; the match to TRBD2 covers 10 bases. From germline, CDR1 is KGHSH and CDR2 LQKENI. This CDR3 comprises 14 residues. V dropped 3 bases and J dropped 1; count of bases not matched to a gene: 0. For the CDR3, the DNA is TGTGCCAGCTCACCGGGACTAGCGTCCTACGAGCAGTACTTC. Protein product: CASSPGLASYEQYF. The full variable domain, in which reference TRBV18 and TRBJ2-7 provide the parts outside the CDR3, is NAGVMQNPRHLVRRRGQEARLRCSPMKGHSHVYWYRQLPEEGLKFMVYLQKENIIDESGMPKERFSAEFPKEGPSILRIQQVVRGDSAAYFCASSPGLASYEQYFGPGTRLTVT.

The chain joins TRBV19 to TRBJ1-2, with D uncertain. CDR1 is LNHDA and CDR2 is SQIVND in the germline V gene (reference sequence). This CDR3 is built from 11 residues. The germline V and J ends were trimmed by 11 bases and 1 base, with 8 bases remaining between them. The DNA for the CDR3 is TGTGCCTCAAACAGTAACTATGGCTACACCTTC. This encodes CASNSNYGYTF.

As DNA, the CDR3 is TGTGCCAGCAGCCCCGGGGGGGGTAGCCAGCCCCAGCATTTT. This gives the protein CASSPGGGSQPQHF. V and J are TRBV5-6 and TRBJ1-5; a possible D gene is TRBD1 (5 bases). The CDR3 totals 14 residues. Germline-derived CDR1 and CDR2 are SGHDT and YYEEEE. Deletions cut 4 bases from V and 7 bases from J, with 15 bases between.